One and the same sample provided the 27 T cell receptor beta chains below, sequenced in a study of blood T cell repertoires in COVID-19. Clones were read by immunoSEQ multiplex PCR, and TCRdb kept only the in-frame ones, dropping some. Here the sample spans 150,000 to 200,000 clones, roughly 80% being singletons. The sample was peripheral blood. The receptors shown here come from a man between 60 and 75 years old with acute or convalescent COVID-19.

The rearrangement uses TRBV19 and TRBJ2-1, with D maybe TRBD1 (7 bases). The germline V gene has CDR1 LNHDA and CDR2 SQIVND (reference sequence). V shed 1 base and J shed 3 bases, with 10 bases lying between them. The CDR3 sequence is 15 residues long. The CDR3 is CASSIAGGNYNEQFF. The CDR3 DNA sequence: TGTGCCAGTAGTATAGCAGGGGGGAACTACAATGAGCAGTTCTTC.

V is TRBV9 and J is TRBJ2-2; a possible D gene is TRBD2 (5 bases). The CDR3 has 20 amino acids. The germline V gene encodes CDR1 SGDLS and CDR2 YYNGEE. V lost 6 bases to trimming and J lost 5 bases, with 32 bases between them. The CDR3 reads CASKFHRTYLAPLRTGELFF. The CDR3 coding sequence is TGTGCCAGCAAATTCCACCGGACTTACCTGGCCCCCTTGAGGACCGGGGAGCTGTTTTTT.

The chain uses TRBV19 and TRBJ2-7, with a tentative D call TRBD1 (5 bases). The CDR3 loop spans 13 amino acids. Germline V CDR1 and CDR2: LNHDA, SQIVND (reference sequence). V was cut by 5 bases and J by 2 bases, with 10 bases left in between. The CDR3 loop is CASSSDIPYEQYF. CDR3 nucleotide sequence: TGTGCCAGTAGTTCGGACATCCCCTACGAGCAGTACTTC.

The chain links TRBV6-1 to TRBJ2-5; D unclear. Germline lookup yields CDR1 MNHNS and CDR2 SASEGT. The CDR3 is 14 residues long. V dropped 1 base and J dropped 1 base, with 7 bases sitting between them. The CDR3 DNA reads TGTGCCAGCAGTGAAGTGGCTTCCCAAGAGACCCAGTACTTC. This gives the protein CASSEVASQETQYF.

The gene calls are TRBV7-8 and TRBJ2-3; TRBD2 agrees at 13 bases. CDR1 and CDR2 (germline): SGHVS, FQNEAQ. The CDR3 contains 14 residues. V lost 3 bases and J lost 6; bases outside the gene matches: 0. The CDR3 sequence is CASSLGLAGDTQYF. The CDR3 DNA sequence: TGTGCCAGCAGCTTGGGACTAGCGGGGGATACGCAGTATTTT.

The CDR3 loop is CASRPLAGGTAEQFF. As DNA, the CDR3 is TGTGCCAGCAGACCTCTAGCGGGAGGGACAGCTGAGCAGTTCTTC. The chain carries TRBV3-1 (or the pseudogene TRBV3-2) and TRBJ2-1; 12 positions match TRBD2. CDR1 LGHDT and CDR2 YNNKEL come from the germline V gene (reference sequence). CDR3 length equals 15 residues. With V trimmed by 6 bases and J by 9 bases, 9 bases remained unmatched.

This clone was observed a few times. The J gene is TRBJ2-7, the V gene TRBV7-2, with TRBD2 matching 7 bases. Germline CDR1 reads SGHTA; CDR2 reads FQGNSA. This CDR3 has 15 residues. With 1 base clipped from V and 5 bases from J, the junction kept 8 bases outside the gene matches. The CDR3 loop reads CASSLVAGVRNEQYF. The CDR3 DNA follows: TGTGCCAGCAGCTTAGTGGCGGGGGTGAGAAACGAGCAGTACTTC.

J is TRBJ2-2 and V is TRBV20-1; D is unresolved. V was cut by 3 bases and J by 3 bases, with 5 bases left in between. The CDR3 is 12 residues long. CDR1 is DFQATT, CDR2 SNEGSKA, per germline (reference sequence). This CDR3 is CSASLYTGELFF. As DNA, the CDR3 is TGCAGTGCTAGTCTGTACACCGGGGAGCTGTTTTTT.

This sequence joins TRBV6-6 and TRBJ1-2; 10 positions agree with TRBD1. From germline, CDR1 is MNHNY and CDR2 SVGAGI (reference sequence). CDR3 length: 14 residues. J gave up 6 bases and V 7 bases, and 8 bases lay outside the gene matches. As DNA, the CDR3 is TGTGCCAGCACCTTTCGACAGGGGGCTGATGGCTACACCTTC. Its translation: CASTFRQGADGYTF.

The genes are TRBV4-2 and TRBJ2-1, with no clear D. The germline CDR1 and CDR2 sequences are LGHNA and YNFKEQ. V lost 0 bases, J lost 12 bases, and 12 bases lay in between. The CDR3 is 13 amino acids. This CDR3 reads CASSQDSKQLQFF. CDR3 bases: TGTGCCAGCAGCCAAGATAGCAAGCAGCTGCAGTTCTTC.

The chain joins TRBV3-1 (or the pseudogene TRBV3-2) to TRBJ2-7; TRBD2 aligns across 9 bases. Germline loops: CDR1 LGHDT, CDR2 YNNKEL (reference sequence). Unmatched junction bases numbered 25, after V lost 3 bases and J lost 7 bases. The length of the CDR3 is 20 residues. In nucleotides, the CDR3 is TGTGCCAGCAGCCAGGCCCCTCTAGCGGGAACCCCTGGGTTGTTGGGGGAGCAGTACTTC. Protein product: CASSQAPLAGTPGLLGEQYF.

This clone has just a few counts. The rearrangement uses TRBV7-2 and TRBJ2-7, with no clear D. Trimming pared 1 base from V and 0 bases from J, leaving 7 bases between. Germline V gene data show CDR1 as SGHTA and CDR2 as FQGNSA. This CDR3 region has 14 residues. DNA for the CDR3: TGTGCCAGCAGCTTAGGGCCAAGCTCCTACGAGCAGTACTTC. Translation gives CASSLGPSSYEQYF.

The table lists this clone with a count of one. V is TRBV7-2 and J is TRBJ2-7; TRBD1 agrees at 8 bases. CDR1 is SGHTA, CDR2 FQGNSA, per germline. V shed 5 bases and J 4 bases; nucleotides not matched to a gene: 16. The CDR3 consists of 17 residues. The CDR3 bases are TGTGCCAGCAGCGTGAGGACAGGGAACTTTGGAAGGTACGAGCAGTACTTC. Translating it yields CASSVRTGNFGRYEQYF.

The rearrangement joins TRBV25-1 to TRBJ1-1; D call uncertain. CDR1 is MGHDK and CDR2 is SYGVNS in the germline V gene. The CDR3 consists of 14 residues. Trimming pared 3 bases from V and 7 bases from J, leaving 15 bases between. The DNA of the CDR3 is TGTGCCAGCAGTGATGGGAGGGAATATGTTGAAGCTTTCTTT. Its protein is CASSDGREYVEAFF.

The rearrangement links TRBV30 to TRBJ1-5; D not resolved. The CDR3 has 14 residues. With 3 bases removed from V and 3 bases from J, the gap between germline ends came to 12 bases. Germline CDR1 is GTSNPN and CDR2 is SVGIG (reference sequence). This CDR3 reads CAWSLAGFNQPQHF. The DNA of the CDR3 is TGTGCCTGGAGCCTCGCGGGGTTCAATCAGCCCCAGCATTTT.

The rearrangement uses TRBV10-3 and TRBJ2-3; 7 bases align to TRBD2. Germline CDR1 is ENHRY and CDR2 is SYGVKD. With V trimmed by 5 bases and J by 4 bases, 3 bases remained unmatched. CDR3 length: 13 amino acids. CDR3 protein: CAISPAGADTQYF. DNA of the CDR3: TGTGCCATCAGTCCCGCGGGGGCAGATACGCAGTATTTT.

The chain is built from TRBV19 and TRBJ1-5; 11 bases agree with TRBD1. The trim removed 5 bases at V and 2 bases at J, leaving 2 bases unmatched. CDR1 is LNHDA and CDR2 is SQIVND in the germline V gene (reference sequence). The CDR3 consists of 15 residues. DNA for the CDR3: TGTGCCAGTAGTGGGGACAGGGGGGGCAATCAGCCCCAGCATTTT. Translation: CASSGDRGGNQPQHF.

This clone appeared a few times. The V call is TRBV19, the J call TRBJ2-7, with a possible D match to TRBD1 (6 bases). V gave up 3 bases and J gave up 3 bases, with 12 bases separating them. CDR1 is LNHDA and CDR2 is SQIVND in the germline V gene (reference sequence). The CDR3 has 14 amino acids. CDR3 sequence: CASSIRDMVYEQYF. CDR3 nucleotides: TGTGCCAGTAGTATTCGGGACATGGTCTACGAGCAGTACTTC.

J is TRBJ2-3 and V is TRBV28; 7 bases are shared with TRBD1. V lost 10 bases to trimming and J lost 2 bases; unmatched junction nucleotides: 9. The V gene's germline CDR1 is MDHEN and CDR2 SYDVKM. The CDR3 runs 14 residues. The CDR3, as DNA: TGTGCCACCTGGGGCAGGGGGAACACAGATACGCAGTATTTT. Translation gives CATWGRGNTDTQYF.

This chain joins TRBV5-6 and TRBJ1-5; D gene uncertain. Germline values: CDR1 SGHDT, CDR2 YYEEEE. Trimming cost V 0 bases and J 1 base, with 8 bases left between them. This CDR3 spans 15 amino acids. CDR3 residues: CASSLEGRSNQPQHF. CDR3 DNA sequence: TGTGCCAGCAGCTTGGAAGGGAGAAGCAATCAGCCCCAGCATTTT. The whole variable domain, remainder taken from reference TRBV5-6 and TRBJ1-5, is DAGVTQSPTHLIKTRGQQVTLRCSPKSGHDTVSWYQQALGQGPQFIFQYYEEEERQRGNFPDRFSGHQFPNYSSELNVNALLLGDSALYLCASSLEGRSNQPQHFGDGTRLSIL.

The rearrangement links TRBV19 to TRBJ1-4, with D hard to call. The CDR3 extends over 14 amino acids. The germline gives CDR1 LNHDA, CDR2 SQIVND (reference sequence). V was pared by 1 base and J by 5 bases, with 8 bases between. In DNA, the CDR3 is TGTGCCAGTAGTATAGTAACAAAAAATGAAAAACTGTTTTTT. Its translation: CASSIVTKNEKLFF.

The CDR3 loop is CATSDLRQGSGADTQYF. DNA for the CDR3: TGTGCCACCAGTGACCTTCGTCAGGGGTCCGGGGCAGATACGCAGTATTTT. The gene calls are TRBV24-1 and TRBJ2-3; D is perhaps TRBD1 (6 bases). The CDR3 is 17 amino acids. The germline V and J ends were trimmed by 4 bases and 4 bases, with 20 bases remaining between them. CDR1 KGHDR and CDR2 SFDVKD come from the germline V gene.

The genes are TRBV5-5 and TRBJ1-1, with 9 bases lining up with TRBD1. J gave up 5 bases and V 4 bases, and 9 bases lay outside the gene matches. Germline lookup yields CDR1 SGHKS and CDR2 YYEKEE (reference sequence). This CDR3 is 15 amino acids long. The CDR3 DNA sequence: TGTGCCAGCAGCGCGGGCACCGGGACAGGGACTGAAGCTTTCTTT. Protein product: CASSAGTGTGTEAFF.

The chain joins TRBV2 to TRBJ2-5; 8 bases are shared with TRBD1. Losses at the gene ends were 3 bases for V and 1 base for J; bases not matched to a gene: 10. Germline-derived CDR1 and CDR2 are SNHLY and FYNNEI. The CDR3 is 17 residues long. CDR3 in DNA: TGTGCCAGCAGTGAGAGGGGACAGGTTATGCTCCAAGAGACCCAGTACTTC. The encoded protein is CASSERGQVMLQETQYF.

The chain carries TRBV7-2 and TRBJ2-1, with 8 bases fitting TRBD2. After removal of 1 base from V and 2 bases from J, the junction contained 4 bases not matched to a gene. CDR1 and CDR2 from the germline V gene are SGHTA and FQGNSA. The CDR3 totals 16 residues. This chain's CDR3 is CASSLGGSGAYNEQFF. The CDR3 DNA is TGTGCCAGCAGCTTAGGGGGTAGCGGGGCCTACAATGAGCAGTTCTTC.

The rearrangement joins TRBV5-1 to TRBJ2-5; no clear D. Looked up from germline, CDR1 is SGHRS and CDR2 is YFSETQ. The CDR3 is 14 amino acids. The V end lost 2 bases, the J end lost 1 base, and 9 bases lay between the germline ends. The CDR3 here is CASSFSGTQETQYF. The CDR3 region has the DNA TGCGCCAGCAGCTTTTCAGGTACCCAAGAGACCCAGTACTTC.

This clone was observed a single time. V and J are TRBV9 and TRBJ2-3; 9 positions match TRBD2. The CDR3 loop spans 17 amino acids. Trimming took 2 bases from V and 6 from J; bases not matched to a gene: 13. CDR1 and CDR2 from the germline V gene are SGDLS and YYNGEE. In DNA, the CDR3 is TGTGCCAGCAGCGTGGAAGCACTGCGGGGGGGCCGGGATACGCAGTATTTT. This translates into CASSVEALRGGRDTQYF.